This T cell receptor delta chain was identified during a study of Vδ1+ human thymocytes. Whole-study findings and limits: In the thymus, TRG and TRD repertoires looked highly polyclonal with Gaussian CDR3 lengths.

This clone was counted between two and nine times. Its antigen is unknown. This CDR3 has 23 amino acids. After removal of 0 bases from V and 0 bases from J, the junction contained 20 bases not matched to a gene. The germline gives CDR1 TSWWSYY, CDR2 QGS. The template was reverse-transcribed extracted RNA. CDR3 amplicons came from multiplex PCR with pooled V-gene forward and constant-region reverse primers. TCRdb reprocessed the multiplex PCR reads through CATT. The repertoire holds roughly 56,000 delta-chain clones, with around 15% as singletons. Sequencing was carried out using Vdelta1+ gamma-delta thymocytes from the thymus. Described subset: FACS-sorted CD3+ TCRalphabeta- TCRVdelta1+ TCRVdelta2- thymocytes. The TCR was taken from a girl in the first two years of life who had congenital heart surgery. The chain uses TRDV1 and TRDJ1; 12 bases are a match to TRDD3. CDR3 protein: CALGELRPPVLGDTNKYTDKLIF. The CDR3 DNA sequence: TGTGCTCTTGGGGAACTGCGCCCCCCGGTACTGGGGGATACCAACAAGTACACCGATAAACTCATCTTT.